Following are 9 T cell receptor beta chains from one sample sequenced in a study of molecular identifiers for immune sequencing clone quantification. TCRdb ran MiXCR on the PCR reads and lists one entry per CDR3 protein. The repertoire has 9,500 to 15,000 distinct CDR3 sequences, about 20% of them found once; the top ten carry 1.4% to 1.5%. The material sequenced was naive CD8+ T cells from blood, with Jurkat cell RNA spiked in. Noted subset: FACS-sorted CD8+CD4-CCR7+CD45RA+ naive T cells. The receptors shown here come from a human donor in good health. Some libraries in this study had Jurkat cell RNA spiked in.

At least ten counts were recorded for this clonotype. The CDR3, as DNA: TGTGCCAGCAGCCCGCAGGCGTTCTATGGCTACACCTTC. Translation gives CASSPQAFYGYTF. The chain combines TRBV6-5 with TRBJ1-2; D is uncertain. V gave up 6 bases and J gave up 4 bases, with 12 bases separating them. This CDR3 is 13 amino acids long. The germline gives CDR1 MNHEY, CDR2 SVGAGI.

This clonotype is medium-sized by share. The gene calls are TRBV27 and TRBJ2-7, with D possibly being TRBD1 (5 bases). The germline V gene has CDR1 MNHEY and CDR2 SMNVEV (reference sequence). This CDR3 region has 15 residues. Trimming pared 5 bases from V and 1 base from J, leaving 15 bases between. The CDR3 reads CASSPAGHASYEQYF. CDR3 coding DNA: TGTGCCAGCAGTCCTGCAGGACACGCGTCCTACGAGCAGTACTTC.

As to this clonotype: Just one base apart from a much larger clone, this may be a read error. V and J are TRBV7-9 and TRBJ1-1, with unresolved D. The length of the CDR3 is 14 residues. Per the germline V gene, CDR1 is SEHNR and CDR2 is FQNEAQ (reference sequence). Here the CDR3 DNA reads TGTGCCAGCAGTCACGATCCGGGGTTGGATGAAACTTTCTTT. Translated: CASSHDPGLDETFF.

In its sample, this clonotype is medium-sized. The chain is built from TRBV7-9 and TRBJ2-5; D gene unclear. Trimming shortened V by 0 bases and J by 3 bases, and 14 bases separated the two germline ends. The CDR3 has 16 residues. Germline V gene sequence: CDR1 SEHNR, CDR2 FQNEAQ (reference sequence). The CDR3 spells CASSLAKYGFEETQYF. The CDR3 coding sequence is TGTGCCAGCAGCTTAGCGAAGTATGGCTTTGAAGAGACCCAGTACTTC.

The gene calls are TRBV7-9 and TRBJ2-3, with D possibly matching TRBD1 (5 bases). The CDR3 has 16 amino acids. Germline CDR1 is SEHNR and CDR2 is FQNEAQ (reference sequence). The CDR3 protein is CTISLAPWQGADTQYF. The CDR3 bases are TGTACCATCAGCTTAGCACCGTGGCAGGGCGCAGATACGCAGTATTTT. Full variable domain (rest looked up from reference TRBV7-9 and TRBJ2-3): DTGVSQNPRHKITKRGQNVTFRCDPISEHNRLYWYRQTLGQGPEFLTYFQNEAQLEKSRLLSDRFSAERPKGSFSTLEIQRTEQGDSAMYLCTISLAPWQGADTQYFGPGTRLTVL.

Sample share makes this clonotype medium-sized. The chain uses TRBV4-1 and TRBJ2-5; no firm D call. From germline, CDR1 is MGHRA and CDR2 YSYEKL. The CDR3 contains 13 residues. Trimming shortened V by 6 bases and J by 7 bases, and 15 bases separated the two germline ends. This CDR3 reads CASSHPQSWTQYF. CDR3 sequence (DNA): TGCGCCAGCAGTCACCCTCAATCGTGGACCCAGTACTTC.

This clonotype was found a few times. The chain combines TRBV5-6 with TRBJ1-2, with 8 bases aligning to TRBD1. The germline CDR1 and CDR2 sequences are SGHDT and YYEEEE. The CDR3 runs to 15 residues. V was clipped by 0 bases and J by 0 bases; unmatched bases: 1. The chain's CDR3 is CASSLGQGPNYGYTF. In nucleotides, the CDR3 is TGTGCCAGCAGCTTGGGACAGGGGCCTAACTATGGCTACACCTTC.

Concerning this clonotype: This sequence may be a read error, since a much larger clone differs from it by one base. The CDR3 reads CASSPAGRLGLEQFF. The CDR3 nucleotides read TGTGCCAGCAGTCCCGCGGGACGGCTGGGACTTGAGCAGTTCTTC. The V call is TRBV28, the J call TRBJ2-1; TRBD2 is a possible D gene (6 bases). The V end was cut by 5 bases, the J end by 9 bases, with 20 bases between. Germline V gives CDR1 MDHEN, CDR2 SYDVKM. This CDR3 has 15 amino acids.

This clonotype occurred a few times. The chain employs TRBV12-3 or TRBV12-4 and TRBJ2-3, with 7 nucleotides matching TRBD1. Losses at the gene ends were 0 bases for V and 4 bases for J; bases not matched to a gene: 7. The CDR3 has 16 residues. The CDR3 protein is CASSLALTGEADTQYF. As DNA, the CDR3 is TGTGCCAGCAGTTTAGCTCTTACAGGGGAAGCAGATACGCAGTATTTT.